This T cell receptor (beta chain) emerged from a study of cytomegalovirus exposure and HLA in healthy donors. Points from the study as a whole: In a later analysis, approximately 15,000 TCR beta sequences were associated with HLA alleles at 0.05 false discovery rate.

PCR involved 60 Vbeta and 13 Jbeta primers. Method: immunoSEQ multiplex PCR; TCRdb's copy keeps in-frame clones and lacks some. The sample has around 92,000 clones; 65% to 85% are singletons. Germline CDR1 is LNHDA and CDR2 is SQIVND (reference sequence). The CDR3 sequence is 16 residues long. V dropped 4 bases and J dropped 7 bases, with 20 bases sitting between them. A word on this clone: No antigen is known for it.

The sequence was obtained from a woman aged 70 to 79 in good health and CMV-seropositive. The sample consisted of PBMCs. The rearrangement joins TRBV19 to TRBJ2-1, with a possible D match to TRBD1 (6 bases). CDR3 DNA: TGTGCCAGTAGTACTACCGACAGGTCCTCGCGGAATGAGCAGTTCTTC. It yields the protein CASSTTDRSSRNEQFF.